This T cell receptor beta chain stems from a study of T cell responses to AZD1222 COVID-19 vaccine. Measured with immunoSEQ multiplex PCR; TCRdb has only the in-frame clones, and not every one. The sample includes some 140,000 clones, around nine tenths of them seen just once. Unmatched junction bases numbered 4, after V lost 2 bases and J lost 3 bases. The germline CDR1 and CDR2 sequences are GTSNPN and SVGIG (reference sequence). The CDR3 has 14 residues. This rearrangement joins TRBV30 to TRBJ2-7, with 10 positions matching TRBD1. The material sequenced was peripheral blood, taken on day 0 of AZD1222 vaccination. This receptor was identified in an adult in good health. The CDR3 loop is CAWSTGTGVYEQYF. The CDR3, as DNA: TGTGCCTGGAGTACCGGGACAGGGGTCTACGAGCAGTACTTC.